This is a list of T cell receptor beta chains from one sample in a study of T cells in Graves' hyperthyroidism and ophthalmopathy. One entry per CDR3 protein, called by TCRdb with MiXCR from the multiplex PCR reads. Of about 420,000 distinct CDR3 sequences listed, more than 15% are singletons. The source material was blood. The receptors were gathered from a woman aged 18 to 35 with Graves' hyperthyroidism. CDR3s include the opening cysteine and the closing phenylalanine or tryptophan. D genes are given only for firm matches. Expanded clones get a size class; other rows say once, few or many, or leave the size out.

>-|TRBV2|-|17|TRBJ2-2
TGTGCCAGCAGTCCCCGGGACCCTAAGCGGGACACCGGGGAGCTGTTTTTT
CASSPRDPKRDTGELFF
>TRBD1|TRBV28|many|15|TRBJ2-1
TGTGCCAGCAGTTTAAGGGGGCGCGGCGGCGGTGAGCAGTTCTTC
CASSLRGRGGGEQFF
>TRBD2|TRBV15|few|18|TRBJ2-7
TGTGCCACCAGCAGGGAACCCGGGACTAGCGATCTCTCCTACGAGCAGTACTTC
CATSREPGTSDLSYEQYF
>-|TRBV12-3/TRBV12-4|many|12|TRBJ1-2
TGTGCCAGCAGGACGGACGGTTATGGCTACACCTTC
CASRTDGYGYTF
>-|TRBV3-1|many|13|TRBJ2-7
TGTGCCAGCACTCACAGTGGGTCCTACGAGCAGTACTTC
CASTHSGSYEQYF
>-|TRBV29-1|-|12|TRBJ1-2
TGCAGCGTTGAAGTGGGCAGGGGACCTTACACCTTC
CSVEVGRGPYTF
>-|TRBV6-5|many|14|TRBJ1-1
TGTGCCAGCAGTTACGGGGGAGTAAAGACTGAAGCTTTCTTT
CASSYGGVKTEAFF
>-|TRBV11-2|many|13|TRBJ2-7
TGTGCCAGCAGCTTAGTGGATCGGTTCGAGCAGTACTTC
CASSLVDRFEQYF
>-|TRBV2|-|17|TRBJ1-4
TGTGCCAGCAGGCCCCGGCCGGGGGGAAGAACTAATGAAAAACTGTTTTTT
CASRPRPGGRTNEKLFF
>TRBD2|TRBV11-2|many|16|TRBJ2-2
TGTGCCAGCACCCCAGTAGCGGGAGGCGGGCCCGGGGAGCTGTTTTTT
CASTPVAGGGPGELFF
>-|TRBV9|few|16|TRBJ2-1
TGTGCCAGCAGCGCCCCCCCGCCCGGGGCCTACAATGAGCAGTTCTTC
CASSAPPPGAYNEQFF
>-|TRBV7-6|many|16|TRBJ2-2
TGTGCCAGCAGCTTAATGTCTCTCCCATCTCCCGGGGAGCTGTTTTTT
CASSLMSLPSPGELFF
>-|TRBV4-1|-|14|TRBJ1-6
TGCGCCAGCAGCCAAGATCTTAGGAATTCACCCCTCCACTTT
CASSQDLRNSPLHF
>-|TRBV20-1|-|15|TRBJ1-5
TGCAGTGCTAGAGAGGCCCTAGGGAGCAATCAGCCCCAGCATTTT
CSAREALGSNQPQHF
>-|TRBV7-3|many|13|TRBJ1-1
TGTGCCAGCAGCCCCCAGATGAACACTGAAGCTTTCTTT
CASSPQMNTEAFF
>TRBD1|TRBV29-1|many|12|TRBJ1-2
TGCAGCTCGGGACAGGGGGACTATGGCTACACCTTC
CSSGQGDYGYTF
>-|TRBV3-1|many|15|TRBJ1-1
TGTGCCAGCAGCTCACGAGCGAAACGGGGCACTGAAGCTTTCTTT
CASSSRAKRGTEAFF
>-|TRBV7-9|few|17|TRBJ2-2
TGTGCCAGCAGCTTAGACGGGCCGGGTGCGAACACCGGGGAGCTGCTTTTT
CASSLDGPGANTGELLF
>-|TRBV9|-|14|TRBJ2-1
TGTGCCAGCTCCCTCGGGGTAGGAGGGAATGAGCAGTTCTTC
CASSLGVGGNEQFF
>-|TRBV6-5|many|15|TRBJ2-2
TGTGCCAGCAGCTACTTAAGGGGGGACACCGGGGAGCTGTTTTTT
CASSYLRGDTGELFF
>TRBD2|TRBV20-1|many|15|TRBJ2-3
TGCAGTGCTAGAGATTGGACTAGTAGCACAGATACGCAGTATTTT
CSARDWTSSTDTQYF
>-|TRBV29-1|-|14|TRBJ1-1
TGCAGCGTTGACGTCCACCCAATGAACACTGAAGCTTTCTTT
CSVDVHPMNTEAFF
>-|TRBV6-1|many|18|TRBJ1-5
TGTGCCAGCAGTGAAGGGCTAGCTGGTAGGATGAGACATCAGCCCCAGCATTTT
CASSEGLAGRMRHQPQHF
>TRBD1|TRBV18|few|14|TRBJ2-1
TGTGCCAGCTCACCACAGGGGGCGAGTAATGAGCAGTTCTTC
CASSPQGASNEQFF
>-|TRBV4-1|few|15|TRBJ2-2
TGCGCCAGCAGCCAAGGGGGGGCGAACACCGGGGAGCTGTTTTTT
CASSQGGANTGELFF
>TRBD1|TRBV3-1|-|14|TRBJ1-1
TGTGCCAGCAGCCACGGGACAGAGAACACTGAAGCTTTCTTT
CASSHGTENTEAFF
>-|TRBV6-1|many|16|TRBJ2-3
TGTGCCAGCAAAACCTCCGGGACCTCTAGCACAGATACGCAGTATTTT
CASKTSGTSSTDTQYF
>-|TRBV28|many|14|TRBJ1-4
TGTGCCAGCAGTTACCCCCGACCCGGTGAAAAACTGTTTTTT
CASSYPRPGEKLFF
>-|TRBV5-1|few|12|TRBJ2-7
TGCGCCAGCAGCTTCCATTCATACGAGCAGTACTTC
CASSFHSYEQYF
>-|TRBV12-3/TRBV12-4|many|14|TRBJ2-3
TGTGCCAGCAGTTCCTGGGTAGGGGAGGATACGCAGTATTTT
CASSSWVGEDTQYF
>-|TRBV12-3/TRBV12-4|many|15|TRBJ2-3
TGTGCCAGCAGCCAGGGGCGGGAGAGAACAGATACGCAGTATTTT
CASSQGRERTDTQYF
>TRBD1|TRBV30|many|14|TRBJ2-2
TGTGCCTGGGTGGGGGACAGTCCCACCGGGGAGCTGTTTTTT
CAWVGDSPTGELFF
>TRBD2|TRBV9|many|15|TRBJ2-3
TGTGCCAGCAGCGTAAAGCGGGGAGGGGCAGATACGCAGTATTTT
CASSVKRGGADTQYF
>TRBD2|TRBV19|-|13|TRBJ2-5
TGTGCCAGTAGCGGGAGGAGCGCGGAGACCCAGTACTTC
CASSGRSAETQYF
>TRBD1|TRBV12-3/TRBV12-4|many|14|TRBJ2-7
TGTGCCAGCAGTTTGGGACAGGGGGCGGACGAGCAGTACTTC
CASSLGQGADEQYF
>TRBD2|TRBV3-1|many|14|TRBJ2-5
TGTGCCAGCAGTGTCGCGGGGGGGCTACAGACCCAGTACTTC
CASSVAGGLQTQYF
>-|TRBV20-1|many|13|TRBJ1-4
TGCAGTGTTGTCGCCCACATGGGTGGAGGACTGTTTTTT
CSVVAHMGGGLFF
>-|TRBV28|few|15|TRBJ2-6
TGTGCCAGCAGGGGACGGCGCTCTGGGGCCAACGTCCTGACTTTC
CASRGRRSGANVLTF
>-|TRBV6-2/TRBV6-3|few|15|TRBJ1-1
TGTGCCAGCAGTTACGGGGGAGATTTGAACACTGAAGCTTTCTTT
CASSYGGDLNTEAFF
>-|TRBV18|many|13|TRBJ1-2
TGTGCCAGCTCGGCCGGGGAGGACTATGGCTACACCTTC
CASSAGEDYGYTF
>-|TRBV7-8|many|15|TRBJ2-2
TGTGCCAGCAGCTTGTTGGGGGGCAAAACCGGGGAGCTGTTTTTT
CASSLLGGKTGELFF
>TRBD2|TRBV6-1|many|17|TRBJ2-7
TGTGCCAGCAGTGGTATAAATTCGGGGGGGATCTCCTACGAGCAGTACTTC
CASSGINSGGISYEQYF
>-|TRBV14|many|16|TRBJ1-2
TGTGCCAGCAGCCAAGATCTCGGAGGTTCGTACTATGGCTACACCTTC
CASSQDLGGSYYGYTF